What follows are 13 T cell receptor beta chains derived from one specimen sequenced in a study of T cells in Graves' hyperthyroidism and ophthalmopathy. Researchers took RNA transcripts and amplified the TCR beta CDR3 regions from them. The study used the HTBI primer set for a first-round RT-PCR of the TCR CDR3. TCRdb ran MiXCR on the multiplex PCR reads and lists one entry per CDR3 protein. Of approximately 610,000 distinct CDR3 sequences listed, around 15% are singletons. The sample was blood. Receptor source: a woman in her thirties or forties with Graves' ophthalmopathy.

The V and J genes are TRBV11-3 and TRBJ2-2, with 9 positions matching TRBD2. With V trimmed by 4 bases and J by 7 bases, 7 bases remained unmatched. This CDR3 has 15 residues. Germline CDR1 and CDR2: SGHNT and YENEEA. CDR3 sequence (DNA): TGTGCCAGCAGCTCTTTAGCGGGAGATCACGGGGAGCTGTTTTTT. Translating gives CASSSLAGDHGELFF.

This clonotype was observed at least ten times. The chain links TRBV28 to TRBJ1-2, with a possible D match to TRBD1 (6 bases). The CDR3 contains 15 residues. The germline V gene has CDR1 MDHEN and CDR2 SYDVKM. V gave up 6 bases and J gave up 0 bases, with 14 bases separating them. CDR3 residues: CASSQNRVANYGYTF. The CDR3 DNA reads TGTGCCAGCAGCCAAAACAGGGTAGCTAACTATGGCTACACCTTC.

In its sample, this clonotype was seen many times. The chain joins TRBV27 to TRBJ1-5; 9 positions agree with TRBD1. Unmatched junction bases numbered 17, after V lost 5 bases and J lost 6 bases. Germline values: CDR1 MNHEY, CDR2 SMNVEV (reference sequence). The CDR3 runs 18 residues. CDR3 DNA: TGTGCCAGCAGTCCCGTCGACAGGGGGAATCTAGCAGGTCAGCCCCAGCATTTT. Translating it yields CASSPVDRGNLAGQPQHF.

The gene calls are TRBV12-3 or TRBV12-4 and TRBJ1-6; D remains ambiguous. V was trimmed by 6 bases and J by 5 bases, leaving 8 bases between them. This CDR3 has 13 residues. CDR3 coding DNA: TGTGCCAGCAGCTTTGGTAATAATTCACCCCTCCACTTT. Amino acids: CASSFGNNSPLHF.

The table lists this clonotype with many counts. The chain is built from TRBV2 and TRBJ2-2, with D unclear. The germline V gene has CDR1 SNHLY and CDR2 FYNNEI. This CDR3 is 13 amino acids long. The V end lost 3 bases, the J end lost 8 bases, and 10 bases lay between the germline ends. CDR3 residues: CASSDSQQGELFF. The CDR3 DNA reads TGTGCCAGCAGTGATAGTCAACAGGGGGAGCTGTTTTTT. Full variable domain (outside the CDR3, taken from reference TRBV2 and TRBJ2-2): EPEVTQTPSHQVTQMGQEVILRCVPISNHLYFYWYRQILGQKVEFLVSFYNNEISEKSEIFDDQFSVERPDGSNFTLKIRSTKLEDSAMYFCASSDSQQGELFFGEGSRLTVL.

This clonotype was found many times. The chain carries TRBV6-1 and TRBJ2-7; 11 bases align to TRBD2. The CDR3 runs to 15 residues. Germline V gene lookup returns CDR1 MNHNS and CDR2 SASEGT. Losses at the gene ends were 6 bases for V and 3 bases for J; bases not matched to a gene: 7. The CDR3 here is CASRLAGENDYEQYF. CDR3 in DNA: TGTGCCAGCAGACTAGCGGGAGAGAACGACTACGAGCAGTACTTC.

This clonotype was observed many times. As DNA, the CDR3 is TGTGCCAGCAGCTTACAGGGTGCCTACAATGAGCAGTTCTTC. Its protein is CASSLQGAYNEQFF. V gene TRBV7-6 combines with J gene TRBJ2-1, with a tentative D call TRBD1 (5 bases). V lost 2 bases and J lost 2, with 7 bases in between. Germline-derived CDR1 and CDR2 are SGHVS and FNYEAQ. The CDR3 has 14 amino acids.

This clonotype appeared a single time. The chain carries TRBV29-1 and TRBJ1-6; D uncertain. The CDR3 length is 13 residues. Germline CDR1 is SQVTM and CDR2 is ANQGSEA. V was clipped by 6 bases and J by 6 bases, with 12 bases between them. The CDR3 nucleotides read TGCAGCGTCGGTCTTTCGACTAATTCACCCCTCCACTTT. Translating gives CSVGLSTNSPLHF.

This clonotype was counted at least ten times. This CDR3 reads CATSRDRAGPNQPQHF. As DNA, the CDR3 is TGTGCCACCAGCAGAGATAGGGCGGGCCCTAATCAGCCCCAGCATTTT. The J gene is TRBJ1-5, the V gene TRBV15; D is undetermined. Looked up from germline, CDR1 is LNHNV and CDR2 is YYDKDF (reference sequence). This CDR3 comprises 16 residues. Trimming shortened V by 0 bases and J by 4 bases, and 13 bases separated the two germline ends. Full variable domain (outside the CDR3, taken from reference TRBV15 and TRBJ1-5): DAMVIQNPRYQVTQFGKPVTLSCSQTLNHNVMYWYQQKSSQAPKLLFHYYDKDFNNEADTPDNFQSRRPNTSFCFLDIRSPGLGDTAMYLCATSRDRAGPNQPQHFGDGTRLSIL.

This clonotype was counted at least ten times. V usage is TRBV25-1 and J usage is TRBJ1-1, with D uncertain. The V end lost 3 bases, the J end lost 4 bases, and 18 bases lay between the germline ends. The CDR3 runs 16 residues. Germline loops: CDR1 MGHDK, CDR2 SYGVNS. CDR3 in amino acids: CASSDLTPNRGTEAFF. CDR3 coding DNA: TGTGCCAGCAGTGATCTTACCCCCAATCGGGGCACTGAAGCTTTCTTT.

This clonotype was observed once. Mismatch with germline at one junction end may stem from a read error. The chain has TRBV27 and TRBJ1-5; 11 positions agree with TRBD1. Germline V gives CDR1 MNHEY, CDR2 SMNVEV (reference sequence). The CDR3 has 17 amino acids. In DNA form, the CDR3 reads TGTGCCAGTAGTTTAATCCCGGGGACAGGGGGGAGTCAGCCCCAGCATTTT. As protein: CASSLIPGTGGSQPQHF.

In its sample, this clonotype was seen many times. The V call is TRBV20-1, the J call TRBJ1-1, with D perhaps matching TRBD1 (5 bases). Trimming pared 5 bases from V and 3 bases from J, leaving 7 bases between. This CDR3 has 11 amino acids. Germline-derived CDR1 and CDR2 are DFQATT and SNEGSKA (reference sequence). Written as DNA, the CDR3 is TGCAGTGCTGGGGCATACACTGAAGCTTTCTTT. This sequence encodes CSAGAYTEAFF.

This clonotype was counted at least ten times. The rearrangement uses TRBV27 and TRBJ2-7; D is unresolved. CDR3 length equals 14 residues. The V and J ends lost 6 bases and 3 bases respectively, with 15 bases between them. Germline CDR1 is MNHEY and CDR2 is SMNVEV (reference sequence). CDR3 sequence (DNA): TGTGCCAGCAGCCCACGTGGCGGATACTACGAGCAGTACTTC. Residues: CASSPRGGYYEQYF.